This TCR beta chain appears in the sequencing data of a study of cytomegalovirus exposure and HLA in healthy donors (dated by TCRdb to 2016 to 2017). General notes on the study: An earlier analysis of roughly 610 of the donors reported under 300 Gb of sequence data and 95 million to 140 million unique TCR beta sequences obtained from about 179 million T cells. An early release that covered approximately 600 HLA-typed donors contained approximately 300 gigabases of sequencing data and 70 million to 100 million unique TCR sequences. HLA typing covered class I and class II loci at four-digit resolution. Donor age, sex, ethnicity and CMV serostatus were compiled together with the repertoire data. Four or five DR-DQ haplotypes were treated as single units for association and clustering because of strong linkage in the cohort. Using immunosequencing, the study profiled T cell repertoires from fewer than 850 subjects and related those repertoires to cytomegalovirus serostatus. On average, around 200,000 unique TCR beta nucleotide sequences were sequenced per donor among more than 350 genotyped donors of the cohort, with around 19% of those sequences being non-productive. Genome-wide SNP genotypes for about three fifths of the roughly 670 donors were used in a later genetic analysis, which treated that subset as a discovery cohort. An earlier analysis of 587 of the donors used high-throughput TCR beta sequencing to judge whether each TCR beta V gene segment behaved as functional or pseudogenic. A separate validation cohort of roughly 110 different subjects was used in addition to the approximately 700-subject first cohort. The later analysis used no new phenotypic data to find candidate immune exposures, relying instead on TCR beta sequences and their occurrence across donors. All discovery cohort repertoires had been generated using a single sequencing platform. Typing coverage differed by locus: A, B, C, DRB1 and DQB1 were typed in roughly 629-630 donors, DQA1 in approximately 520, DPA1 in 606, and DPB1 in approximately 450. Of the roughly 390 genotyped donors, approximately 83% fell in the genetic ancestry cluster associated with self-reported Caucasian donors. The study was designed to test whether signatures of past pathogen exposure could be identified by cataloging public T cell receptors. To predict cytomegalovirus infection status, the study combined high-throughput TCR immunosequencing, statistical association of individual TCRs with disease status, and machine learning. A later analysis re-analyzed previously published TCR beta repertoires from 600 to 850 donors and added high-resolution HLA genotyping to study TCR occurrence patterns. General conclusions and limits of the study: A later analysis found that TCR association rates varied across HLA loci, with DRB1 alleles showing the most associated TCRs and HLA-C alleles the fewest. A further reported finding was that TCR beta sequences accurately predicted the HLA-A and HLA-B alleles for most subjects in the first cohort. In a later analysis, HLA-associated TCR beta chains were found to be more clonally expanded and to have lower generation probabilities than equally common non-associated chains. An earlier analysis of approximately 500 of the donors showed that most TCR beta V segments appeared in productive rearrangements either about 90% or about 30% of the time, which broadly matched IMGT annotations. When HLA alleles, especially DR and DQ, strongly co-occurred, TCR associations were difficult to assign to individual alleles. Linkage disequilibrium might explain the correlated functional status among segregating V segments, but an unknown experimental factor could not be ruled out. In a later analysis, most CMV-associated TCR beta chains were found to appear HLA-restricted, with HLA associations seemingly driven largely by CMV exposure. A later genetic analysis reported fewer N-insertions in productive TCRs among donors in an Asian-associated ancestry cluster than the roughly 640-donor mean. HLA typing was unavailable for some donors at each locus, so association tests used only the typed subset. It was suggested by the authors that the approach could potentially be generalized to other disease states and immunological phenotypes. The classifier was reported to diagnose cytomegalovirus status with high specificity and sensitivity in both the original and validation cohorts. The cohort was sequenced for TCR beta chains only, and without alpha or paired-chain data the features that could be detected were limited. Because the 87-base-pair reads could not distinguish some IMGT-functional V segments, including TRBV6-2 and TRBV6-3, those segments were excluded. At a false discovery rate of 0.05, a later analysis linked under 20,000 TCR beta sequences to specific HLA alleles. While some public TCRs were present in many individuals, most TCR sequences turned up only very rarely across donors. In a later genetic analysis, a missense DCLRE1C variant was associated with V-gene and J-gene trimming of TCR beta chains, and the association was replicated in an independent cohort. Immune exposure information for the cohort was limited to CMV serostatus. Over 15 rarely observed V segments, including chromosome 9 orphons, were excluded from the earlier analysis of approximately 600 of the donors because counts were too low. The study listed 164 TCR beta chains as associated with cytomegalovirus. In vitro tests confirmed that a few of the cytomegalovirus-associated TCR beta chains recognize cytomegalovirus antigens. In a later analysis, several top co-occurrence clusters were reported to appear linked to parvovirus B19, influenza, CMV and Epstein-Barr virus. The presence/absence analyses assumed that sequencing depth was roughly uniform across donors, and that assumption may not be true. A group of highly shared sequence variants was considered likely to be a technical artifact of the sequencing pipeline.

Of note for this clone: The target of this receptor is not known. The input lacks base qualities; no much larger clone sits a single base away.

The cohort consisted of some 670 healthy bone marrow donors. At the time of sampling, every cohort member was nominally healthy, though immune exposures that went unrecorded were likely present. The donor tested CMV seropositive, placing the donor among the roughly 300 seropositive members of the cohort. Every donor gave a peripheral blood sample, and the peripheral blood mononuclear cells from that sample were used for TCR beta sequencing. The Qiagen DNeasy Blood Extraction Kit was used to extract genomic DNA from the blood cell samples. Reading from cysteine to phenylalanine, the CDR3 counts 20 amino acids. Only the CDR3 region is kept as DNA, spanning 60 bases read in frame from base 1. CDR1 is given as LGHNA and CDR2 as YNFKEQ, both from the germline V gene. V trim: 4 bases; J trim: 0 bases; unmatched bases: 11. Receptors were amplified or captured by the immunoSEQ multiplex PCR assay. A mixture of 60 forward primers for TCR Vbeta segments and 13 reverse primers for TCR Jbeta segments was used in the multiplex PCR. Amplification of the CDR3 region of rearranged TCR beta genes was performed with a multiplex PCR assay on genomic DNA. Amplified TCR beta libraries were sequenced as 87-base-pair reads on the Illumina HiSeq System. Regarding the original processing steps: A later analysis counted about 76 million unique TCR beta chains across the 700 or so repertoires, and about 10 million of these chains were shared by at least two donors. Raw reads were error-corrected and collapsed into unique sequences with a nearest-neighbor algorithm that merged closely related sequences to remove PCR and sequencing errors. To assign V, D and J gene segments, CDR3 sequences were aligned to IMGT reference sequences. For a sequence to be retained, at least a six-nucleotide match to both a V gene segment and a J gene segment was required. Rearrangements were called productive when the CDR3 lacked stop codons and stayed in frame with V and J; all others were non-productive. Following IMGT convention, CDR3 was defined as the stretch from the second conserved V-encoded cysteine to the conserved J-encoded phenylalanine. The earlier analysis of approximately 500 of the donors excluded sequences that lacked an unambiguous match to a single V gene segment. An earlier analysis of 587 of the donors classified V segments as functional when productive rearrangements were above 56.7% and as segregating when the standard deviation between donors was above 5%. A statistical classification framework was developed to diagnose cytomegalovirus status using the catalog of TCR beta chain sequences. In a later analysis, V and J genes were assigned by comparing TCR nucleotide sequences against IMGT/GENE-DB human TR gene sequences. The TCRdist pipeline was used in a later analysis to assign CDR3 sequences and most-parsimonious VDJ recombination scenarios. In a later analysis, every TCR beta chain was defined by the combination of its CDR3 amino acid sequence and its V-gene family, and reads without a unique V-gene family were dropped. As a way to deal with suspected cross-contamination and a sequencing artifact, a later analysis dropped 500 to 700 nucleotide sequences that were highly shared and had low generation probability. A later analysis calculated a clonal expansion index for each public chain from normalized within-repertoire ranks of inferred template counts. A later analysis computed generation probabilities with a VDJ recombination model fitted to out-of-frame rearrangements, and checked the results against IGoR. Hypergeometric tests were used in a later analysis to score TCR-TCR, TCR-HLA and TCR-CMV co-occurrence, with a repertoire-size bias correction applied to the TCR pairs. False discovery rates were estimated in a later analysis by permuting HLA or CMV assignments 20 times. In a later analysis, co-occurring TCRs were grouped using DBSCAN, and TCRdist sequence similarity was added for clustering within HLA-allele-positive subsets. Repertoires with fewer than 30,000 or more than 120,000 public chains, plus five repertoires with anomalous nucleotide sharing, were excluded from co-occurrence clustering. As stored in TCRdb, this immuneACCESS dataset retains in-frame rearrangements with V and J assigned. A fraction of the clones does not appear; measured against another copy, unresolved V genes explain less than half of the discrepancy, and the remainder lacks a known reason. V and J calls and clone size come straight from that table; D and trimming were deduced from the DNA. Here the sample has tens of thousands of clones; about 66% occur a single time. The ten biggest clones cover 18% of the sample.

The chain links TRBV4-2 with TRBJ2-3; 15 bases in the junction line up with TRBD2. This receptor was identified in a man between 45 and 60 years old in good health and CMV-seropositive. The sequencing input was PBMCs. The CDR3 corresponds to CASSPRVGTSGGTSTDTQYF. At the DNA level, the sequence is TGTGCCAGCAGCCCTCGAGTCGGGACTAGCGGGGGGACTAGCACAGATACGCAGTATTTT.